This T cell receptor (beta chain) was documented in a study of shared clonotypes between healthy human individuals. Overall study context: The plates for each donor numbered three CD4 naive, three CD4 memory, two CD8 naive and one CD8 memory.

Germline V CDR1 and CDR2: SGDLS, YYNGEE. The V end was cut by 2 bases, the J end by 0 bases, with 9 bases between. The CDR3 contains 15 residues. CD45RA+ naive and CD45RA-negative memory subsets were separated from CD4+ cells. As concerns this clone: Other DNA sequences within the sample encode an identical CDR3.

Per the study methods: ImmunoSEQ output lacked quality scores and full-length reads, limiting matched filtering. Measured with immunoSEQ multiplex PCR; TCRdb has only the in-frame clones, and not every one. The DNA was the basis for D and trimming; V, J and clone size are from that table. The sample contains roughly 1 million clones, more than 75% of which appear only once. The chain is built from TRBV9 and TRBJ1-5; no reliable D call. This clonotype was sampled from a man between 18 and 35 years old in good health. Some clones in this sample may be carry-over from other donors' samples. The sequenced sample consisted of memory CD4+ T cells from PBMCs. Indicated subset: CD45RA-negative fraction. The CDR3 region is CASSVGVASNQPQHF. The CDR3 coding sequence is TGTGCCAGCAGCGTGGGAGTCGCTAGCAATCAGCCCCAGCATTTT.